A selection of T cell receptor beta chains follows, all from one sample in a study of T cell changes during pregnancy in multiple sclerosis. This table comes from immunoSEQ multiplex PCR, and its TCRdb copy is limited to in-frame clones, with some not included. Found here are 60,000 to 75,000 clones, about 90% of them singletons; the top ten hold more than 1.1%. The sequenced sample was peripheral blood, obtained in the second trimester of pregnancy. Receptors originate from a female donor in good health, enrolled as a control in a pregnancy study. Each CDR3 is given with its conserved first and last residue. The order of the fields is V gene, clone size, CDR3 length, CDR3 protein. Where a row states a size, it is once, few, many or the class of an expanded clone; other rows omit it.

v_gene: TRBV2; abundance: NA; len: 13; CDR3aa: CAGSTDFNQPQHF
v_gene: TRBV5-1; abundance: NA; len: 12; CDR3aa: CASSSRGEKLFF
v_gene: TRBV5-4; abundance: NA; len: 15; CDR3aa: CASSSTSGRRNEQFF
v_gene: TRBV9; abundance: NA; len: 14; CDR3aa: CASSWGQTPHEQYF
v_gene: TRBV9; abundance: NA; len: 14; CDR3aa: CASSAGLAGGEQFF
v_gene: TRBV10-3; abundance: NA; len: 13; CDR3aa: CATGAGTPTGYTF
v_gene: TRBV18; abundance: NA; len: 16; CDR3aa: CASSRNKREGGSEQFF
v_gene: TRBV18; abundance: once; len: 12; CDR3aa: CASSPDFYEQYF
v_gene: TRBV7-8; abundance: once; len: 13; CDR3aa: CASSSDGTYEQYF
v_gene: TRBV15; abundance: NA; len: 17; CDR3aa: CATSLEGGRSSGNTIYF
v_gene: TRBV15; abundance: NA; len: 13; CDR3aa: CATSRYTGVEQYF
v_gene: TRBV2; abundance: NA; len: 16; CDR3aa: CASIAQRGALQETQYF
v_gene: TRBV4-3; abundance: NA; len: 14; CDR3aa: CASSQKGGLYGYTF
v_gene: TRBV11-1; abundance: NA; len: 15; CDR3aa: CASSRGTDYYNEQFF
v_gene: TRBV2; abundance: NA; len: 13; CDR3aa: CASSFQGSGELFF
v_gene: TRBV11-1; abundance: NA; len: 15; CDR3aa: CASSLVTGGRETQYF
v_gene: TRBV19; abundance: NA; len: 15; CDR3aa: CASSPVAGGGQPQHF
v_gene: TRBV6-1; abundance: NA; len: 13; CDR3aa: CAIEREEGAEQFF
v_gene: TRBV18; abundance: NA; len: 14; CDR3aa: CASSPVHSNQPQHF
v_gene: TRBV5-4; abundance: NA; len: 15; CDR3aa: CASSFFGGGASEAFF
v_gene: TRBV5-1; abundance: NA; len: 13; CDR3aa: CASSPGVGTEAFF
v_gene: TRBV5-5; abundance: NA; len: 16; CDR3aa: CASSLVVVQSNEKLFF
v_gene: TRBV5-6; abundance: NA; len: 16; CDR3aa: CASSSLTSGIGETQYF
v_gene: TRBV7-6; abundance: NA; len: 18; CDR3aa: CASSLGDRIGVSNQPQHF
v_gene: TRBV7-7; abundance: few; len: 13; CDR3aa: CASSEVMNTEAFF
v_gene: TRBV11-2; abundance: NA; len: 11; CDR3aa: CASSYSTEAFF
v_gene: TRBV2; abundance: NA; len: 14; CDR3aa: CASSVGEGVGGYTF
v_gene: TRBV30; abundance: NA; len: 15; CDR3aa: CAWREYTGSNYGYTF
v_gene: TRBV19; abundance: NA; len: 16; CDR3aa: CASSNSRSGQWDIQYF
v_gene: TRBV5-4; abundance: NA; len: 17; CDR3aa: CASSLLSGGALADTQYF
v_gene: TRBV5-1; abundance: once; len: 15; CDR3aa: CASSFGTGTGNTIYF
v_gene: TRBV19; abundance: NA; len: 14; CDR3aa: CASTEVGSHYGYTF
v_gene: TRBV5-1; abundance: few; len: 12; CDR3aa: CASSQLSYGYTF
v_gene: TRBV5-1; abundance: NA; len: 17; CDR3aa: CASSSRLTGTDYNEQFF
v_gene: TRBV12-5; abundance: NA; len: 12; CDR3aa: CASGLVQGRQFF
v_gene: TRBV10-3; abundance: NA; len: 12; CDR3aa: CAIRDIAYEQYF
v_gene: TRBV30; abundance: NA; len: 14; CDR3aa: CAWSNGVILDTQYF
v_gene: TRBV29-1; abundance: NA; len: 15; CDR3aa: CSAKPIPGLGDEQFF
v_gene: TRBV15; abundance: NA; len: 17; CDR3aa: CATSRDLGWAPTDTQYF
v_gene: TRBV14; abundance: NA; len: 14; CDR3aa: CASSQKQGPAEQYF
v_gene: TRBV19; abundance: NA; len: 15; CDR3aa: CASSPGASRGAEAFF
v_gene: TRBV15; abundance: NA; len: 17; CDR3aa: CATSRAHGDFSYNEQFF
v_gene: TRBV6-1; abundance: NA; len: 15; CDR3aa: CASSALQGAGSPLHF
v_gene: TRBV6-1; abundance: NA; len: 15; CDR3aa: CASSHAYPPYNEQFF
v_gene: TRBV27; abundance: NA; len: 14; CDR3aa: CASKRTEANYGYTF
v_gene: TRBV7-9; abundance: NA; len: 15; CDR3aa: CASSHDRGIWDEQFF
v_gene: TRBV9; abundance: NA; len: 14; CDR3aa: CASSAGLVGYEQYF
v_gene: TRBV23-1; abundance: NA; len: 14; CDR3aa: CASSHVSVAKGYTF
v_gene: TRBV18; abundance: NA; len: 14; CDR3aa: CASSPGQVASEAFF
v_gene: TRBV9; abundance: NA; len: 13; CDR3aa: CASSDNTNYGYTF
v_gene: TRBV9; abundance: NA; len: 16; CDR3aa: CASSGASGSYTGELFF
v_gene: TRBV5-6; abundance: NA; len: 16; CDR3aa: CASRLPGLQSPYGYTF
v_gene: TRBV27; abundance: NA; len: 13; CDR3aa: CASSSLLQGTLHF
v_gene: TRBV5-1; abundance: NA; len: 12; CDR3aa: CASSLSGHTQYF